The clone carrying this T cell receptor (beta chain) was picked up one time. No antigen is known for it. Generated by immunoSEQ multiplex PCR, the TCRdb table keeps only in-frame clones and is missing some. The sample includes some 130,000 clones, about nine tenths of them seen just once. The source of the sample is a study of T cell responses to AZD1222 COVID-19 vaccine. Whole-study results and caveats: Unmutated variant regions reportedly attract nearly half of all spike-specific TCRs. Sampling captured repertoires only after the peak T cell response. White British ancestry dominated among donors, who included more females, and clonal diversity was possibly underestimated.

The study pooled second doses at about 4 or about 12 weeks. The source material was peripheral blood, sampled 28 days after the second AZD1222 dose. This receptor was identified in an adult who received the AZD1222 COVID-19 vaccine.

CDR3 amino acids: CASSLARDGQAQHF. CDR3 sequence (DNA): TGTGCCAGCAGCTTAGCCAGAGATGGTCAAGCCCAGCATTTT. This sequence joins TRBV7-2 and TRBJ1-5; no reliable D call. Germline CDR1 and CDR2: SGHTA and FQGNSA. V lost 0 bases to trimming and J lost 11 bases, with 14 bases between them. This CDR3 region has 14 residues.